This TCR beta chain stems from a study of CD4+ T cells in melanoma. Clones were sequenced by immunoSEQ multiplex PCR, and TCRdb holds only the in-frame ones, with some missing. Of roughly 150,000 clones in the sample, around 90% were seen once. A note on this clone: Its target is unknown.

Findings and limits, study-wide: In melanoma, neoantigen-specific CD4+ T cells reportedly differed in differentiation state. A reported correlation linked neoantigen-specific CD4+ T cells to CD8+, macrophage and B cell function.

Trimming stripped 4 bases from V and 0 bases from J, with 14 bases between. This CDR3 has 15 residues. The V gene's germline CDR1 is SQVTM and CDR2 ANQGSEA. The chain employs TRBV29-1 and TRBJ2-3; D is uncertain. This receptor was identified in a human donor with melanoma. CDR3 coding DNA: TGCAGCGTTGTCCCGGATCAATATAGCACAGATACGCAGTATTTT. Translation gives CSVVPDQYSTDTQYF.